This T cell receptor delta chain was retrieved from a study of gamma-delta chains in newborns, infants, children. Study at large: Polyclonal expansion of innate γδ T cells after birth follows microbial exposure.

This clone is judged medium-sized. The same CDR3 can be traced to other DNA sequences in this sample. TCRdb ran CATT on the reads. The sample lists over 4,000 delta-chain clones; roughly 6.2% were seen once. CDR1 and CDR2 (germline): GEAIGNYY, EKD. The ends lost 1 base at V and 0 bases at J; junction bases unmatched: 5. The CDR3 sequence is 19 residues long. Sequencing was done on a sample of blood. This receptor was taken from a child who was a newborn, infant or young child, either healthy, febrile or measles-vaccinated (not recorded which). V is TRDV2 and J is TRDJ3; TRDD3 aligns across 10 bases. This CDR3 is CACDTGGYLSSWDTRQMFF. The CDR3 DNA is TGTGCCTGTGACACTGGGGGATACCTAAGCTCCTGGGACACCCGACAGATGTTTTTC.